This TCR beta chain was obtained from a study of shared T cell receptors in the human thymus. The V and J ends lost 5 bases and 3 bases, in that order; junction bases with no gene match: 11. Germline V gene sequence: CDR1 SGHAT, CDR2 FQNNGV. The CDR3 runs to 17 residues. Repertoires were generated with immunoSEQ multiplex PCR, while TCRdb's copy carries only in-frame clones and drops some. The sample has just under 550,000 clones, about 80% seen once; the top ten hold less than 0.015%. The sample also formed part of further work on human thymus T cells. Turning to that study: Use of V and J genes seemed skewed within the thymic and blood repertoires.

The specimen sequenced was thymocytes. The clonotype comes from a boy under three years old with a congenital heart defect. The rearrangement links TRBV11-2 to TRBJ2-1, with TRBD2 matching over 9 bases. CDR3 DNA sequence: TGTGCCAGCAGCCTCCCCAGACTAGCGGCTTTCTACAATGAGCAGTTCTTC. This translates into CASSLPRLAAFYNEQFF.